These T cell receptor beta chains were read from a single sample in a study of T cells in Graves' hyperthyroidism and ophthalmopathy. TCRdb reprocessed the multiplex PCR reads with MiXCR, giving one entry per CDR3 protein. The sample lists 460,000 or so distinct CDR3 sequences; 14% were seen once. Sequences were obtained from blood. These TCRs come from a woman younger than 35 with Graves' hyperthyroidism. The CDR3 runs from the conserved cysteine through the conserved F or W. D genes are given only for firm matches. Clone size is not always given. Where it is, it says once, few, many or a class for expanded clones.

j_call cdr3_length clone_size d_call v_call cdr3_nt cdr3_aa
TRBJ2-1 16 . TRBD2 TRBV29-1 TGCAGCGTTGAAGGGAATTTAGCGGGAGGGCCTGATGAGCAGTTCTTC CSVEGNLAGGPDEQFF
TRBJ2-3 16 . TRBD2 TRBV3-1 TGTGCCAGCAGCCTTGGACTAGCGGGAGTTGCAGATACGCAGTATTTT CASSLGLAGVADTQYF
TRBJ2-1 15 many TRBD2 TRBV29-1 TGCAGCTCCCGGCTTGCCCCCGGACTAGAAAATGAGCAGTTCTTC CSSRLAPGLENEQFF
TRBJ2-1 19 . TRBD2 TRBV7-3 TGTGCCAGCAGCCCCGCCCCTAGGACTAGCGGGAGGTCCTACAATGAGCAGTTCTTC CASSPAPRTSGRSYNEQFF
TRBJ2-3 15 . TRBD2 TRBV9 TGTGACAGCAGCGTAGTAGCGGGAGGAGGAGATACGCAGTATTTT CDSSVVAGGGDTQYF
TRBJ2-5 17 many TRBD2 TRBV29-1 TGCAGCGTTGATGGGAGGCAGTCTGGACTAGCGGAAGAGACCCAGTACTTC CSVDGRQSGLAEETQYF
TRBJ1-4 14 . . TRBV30 TGTGCCTGGAGTGTGCAGGACAGTGCTGAAAAACTGTTTTTT CAWSVQDSAEKLFF
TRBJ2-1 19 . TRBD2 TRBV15 TGTGCCACCAGCAGAGATCGTCTTTACGAGACTAGCGGGAAGGGTGAGCAGTTCTTC CATSRDRLYETSGKGEQFF
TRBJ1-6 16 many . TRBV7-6 TGTGCCAGCAGCTTAGCGCCGGCCTCCTATAATTCACCCCTCCACTTT CASSLAPASYNSPLHF
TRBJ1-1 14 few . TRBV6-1 TGTGCCAGCACCCCTCGGACAGTGAACACTGAAGCTTTCTTT CASTPRTVNTEAFF
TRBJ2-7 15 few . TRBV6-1 TGTGCCAGCAGCCGATCGGGTGTCGGGGAGTACGAGCAGTACTTC CASSRSGVGEYEQYF
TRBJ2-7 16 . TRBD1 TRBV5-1 TGCGCCAGCAGCTTGAGGGCACCCGGGACAGGGTACGAGCAGTACTTC CASSLRAPGTGYEQYF
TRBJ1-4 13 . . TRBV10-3 TGTGCCATCAGTGAGCGGGGGGGTGAAAAACTGTTTTTT CAISERGGEKLFF
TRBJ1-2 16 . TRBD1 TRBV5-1 TGCGCCAGCAGCTTGCAAGTGGGACAGGGGGACTATGGCTACACCTTC CASSLQVGQGDYGYTF
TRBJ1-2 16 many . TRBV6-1 TGTGCCAGCAGTCCCGCAGGCTCTGTCAGGTGGTATGGCTACACCTTC CASSPAGSVRWYGYTF
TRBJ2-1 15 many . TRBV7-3 TGTGCCAGCAGCCCTATGCCCTCGAGGGACAATGAGCAGTTCTTC CASSPMPSRDNEQFF
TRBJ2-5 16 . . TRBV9 TGTGCCAGCAGCCTGACCTCACAGGGTGGCCAAGAGGCCCAGTACTTC CASSLTSQGGQEAQYF
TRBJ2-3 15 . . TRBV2 TGTGCCAGCAGGCTCAGGGAGAACACACGAGATACGCAGTATTTT CASRLRENTRDTQYF
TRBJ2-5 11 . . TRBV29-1 TGCAGCGTGGGGGACCAAGAGACCCAGTACTTC CSVGDQETQYF
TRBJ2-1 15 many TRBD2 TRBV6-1 TGTGCCAGCAGTTCTACCGGGACTAGCGGATATGAGCAGTTCTTC CASSSTGTSGYEQFF
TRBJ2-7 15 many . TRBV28 TGTGCCAGCAGGAGTGCAGGGAGTGAATCCTACGAGCAGTACTTC CASRSAGSESYEQYF
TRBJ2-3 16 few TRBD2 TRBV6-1 TGTGCCAGCAGTGAAGCTTACCGGGAGGGCGGGGATACGCAGTATTTT CASSEAYREGGDTQYF
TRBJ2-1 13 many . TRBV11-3 TGTGCCAGCAGCCCACTTGTGGAAAATGAGCAGTTCTTC CASSPLVENEQFF
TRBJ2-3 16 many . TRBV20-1 TGCAGTGCTAGAGGGGTCGGCGGGGCCAACACAGATACGCAGTATTTT CSARGVGGANTDTQYF
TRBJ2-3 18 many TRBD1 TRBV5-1 TGCGCCAGCAGCTTCGAGGGGGCGGGCCGGAGGCCCGGTGATACGCAGTATTTT CASSFEGAGRRPGDTQYF
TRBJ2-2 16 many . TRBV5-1 TGCGCCAGCAGCTTGGACTACAGGTCCGACACCGGGGAGCTGTTTTTT CASSLDYRSDTGELFF
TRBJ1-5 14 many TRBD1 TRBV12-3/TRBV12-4 TGTGCCAGCAGTTTAGGGACAGGGACTCAGCCCCAGCATTTT CASSLGTGTQPQHF
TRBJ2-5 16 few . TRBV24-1 TGTGCCACCAGTGATTTGGACGGGGCCTCGGGCGAGACCCAGTACTTC CATSDLDGASGETQYF
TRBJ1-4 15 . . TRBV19 TGTGCCAGTAGTACCCGACAGAATTCTAATGAAAAACTGTTTTTT CASSTRQNSNEKLFF
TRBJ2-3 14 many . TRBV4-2 TGTGCCAGCAGCCAAGAGGTCAGCACAGATACGCAGTATTTT CASSQEVSTDTQYF
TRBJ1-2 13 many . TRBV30 TGTGCCTGGAGTGTACAGGCTAACTATGGCTACACCTTC CAWSVQANYGYTF
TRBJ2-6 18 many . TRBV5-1 TGCGCCAGCAGCTTGTCCGGCGGGTCCGGGTCTGGGGCCAACGTCCTGACTTTC CASSLSGGSGSGANVLTF
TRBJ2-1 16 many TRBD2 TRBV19 TGTGCCAGTAGTATAGCTAGCGGGAGGGCCGGGAATGAGCAGTTCTTC CASSIASGRAGNEQFF
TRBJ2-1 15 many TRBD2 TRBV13 TGTGCCAGCAGCCCCAGAGCGGGGTCCTACAATGAGCAGTTCTTC CASSPRAGSYNEQFF
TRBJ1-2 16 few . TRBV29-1 TGCAGCGCGAAGGGTGGGGGTACGGTCGCTAACTATGGCTACACCTTC CSAKGGGTVANYGYTF
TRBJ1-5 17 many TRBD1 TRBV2 TGTGCCAGCAGTCGGGACAGCAGAGGGAGTGGCAATCAGCCCCAGCATTTT CASSRDSRGSGNQPQHF
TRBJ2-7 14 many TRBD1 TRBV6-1 TGTGCCAGCAGAAAGGGACAGGGGATCTACGAGCAGTACTTC CASRKGQGIYEQYF
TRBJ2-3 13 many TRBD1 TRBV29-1 TGCAGCGTGATAGGGGGCGGCACAGATACGCAGTATTTT CSVIGGGTDTQYF
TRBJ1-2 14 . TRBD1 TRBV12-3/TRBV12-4 TGTGCCAGCACCGTTAGGGGACAGGGTATTGGCTACACCTTC CASTVRGQGIGYTF
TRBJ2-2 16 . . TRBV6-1 TGTGCCAGCTGTCCCTCCGGGGCCTCGAACACCGGGGAGCTGTTTTTT CASCPSGASNTGELFF
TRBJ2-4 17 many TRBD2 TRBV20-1 TGCAGTTGTCGGACTAGCGGGAGGGAGTCAGCCAAAAACATTCAGTACTTC CSCRTSGRESAKNIQYF
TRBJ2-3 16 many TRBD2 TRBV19 TGTGCCAGTAGTATCTCCCAGCGGGAGATTACAGATACGCAGTATTTT CASSISQREITDTQYF
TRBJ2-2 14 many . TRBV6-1 TGTGCCAGCAGTGCGCTGACAAGCCCCGGGGAGCTGTTTTTT CASSALTSPGELFF
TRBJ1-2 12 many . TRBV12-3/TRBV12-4 TGTGCCAGCAGTTTAAATGCCGGTGGCTACACCTTC CASSLNAGGYTF
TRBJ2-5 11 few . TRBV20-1 TGCAGTGCTCTCCCGGATCGTACCCAGTACTTC CSALPDRTQYF
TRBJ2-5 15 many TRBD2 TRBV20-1 TGCAGTGCTAGACGCACTAGCGGGAATCAAGAGACCCAGTACTTC CSARRTSGNQETQYF
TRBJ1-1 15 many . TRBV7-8 TGTGCCAGCAGCTTAGAGATGGGCGCGGGTTCTGAAGCTTTCTTT CASSLEMGAGSEAFF
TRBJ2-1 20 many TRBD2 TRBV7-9 TGTGCCAGCAGCGGCCGTACTAGCGGGAGGGCCTTGGGCTCCTACAATGAGCAGTTCTTC CASSGRTSGRALGSYNEQFF
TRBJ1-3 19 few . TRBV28 TGTGCCAGCAGTTCGGGTCCCACCGGGACTGACGGTTCTGGAAACACCATATATTTT CASSSGPTGTDGSGNTIYF
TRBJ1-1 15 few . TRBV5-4 TGTGCCAGCAGCTTGGCCGGGGGGGGATCGCATGAAGCTTTCTTT CASSLAGGGSHEAFF
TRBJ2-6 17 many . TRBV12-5 TGTGCTAGTGGTACCTCCGGGACACCTTCTGGGGCCAACGTCCTGACTTTC CASGTSGTPSGANVLTF